Presented here are 15 T cell receptor beta chains from one specimen sequenced in a study of blood T cell repertoires in COVID-19 (dated by TCRdb to 2018 to 2020). Library preparation was by the immunoSEQ multiplex PCR assay. This immuneACCESS table, as held by TCRdb, lists in-frame sequences with V and J called but not all clones. Of the missing ones, under half trace to an unresolved V gene in checked studies; the others have no known cause. Within this sample are roughly 76,000 clones, with over 85% of them counted one time only. Clones ranked in the top ten supply 1.3% to 1.5% of the sample. Specimen: peripheral blood. The receptors were sampled from a man aged 50-59 years with acute or convalescent COVID-19.

The CDR3 here is CASSDRQGASDTQYF. In DNA form, the CDR3 reads TGTGCCAGCAGTGACCGACAGGGGGCGTCAGATACGCAGTATTTT. The genes are TRBV6-2 or TRBV6-3 and TRBJ2-3; 10 bases are shared with TRBD1. V shed 5 bases and J 4 bases; nucleotides not matched to a gene: 6. The germline V gene has CDR1 MNHEY and CDR2 SVGEGT. This CDR3 has 15 residues.

The V and J genes are TRBV27 and TRBJ2-3; 9 bases match TRBD1. The CDR3 has 14 residues. The V gene end was trimmed by 5 bases and the J gene end by 3 bases; junction bases not matched to a gene: 3. Germline V gene data show CDR1 as MNHEY and CDR2 as SMNVEV (reference sequence). Written as DNA, the CDR3 is TGTGCCAGCAGTGGGACAGGGCGTACAGATACGCAGTATTTT. This translates into CASSGTGRTDTQYF.

This chain connects TRBV27 to TRBJ1-2; TRBD1 aligns across 8 bases. V lost 5 bases and J lost 4; bases outside the gene matches: 3. The CDR3 is 13 residues long. The germline V gene encodes CDR1 MNHEY and CDR2 SMNVEV (reference sequence). For the CDR3, the DNA is TGTGCCAGCAGTCGGACAGGGATCTATGGCTACACCTTC. Translation gives CASSRTGIYGYTF.

The chain links TRBV7-3 to TRBJ2-1; D may be TRBD1 (6 bases). This CDR3 comprises 14 residues. Germline CDR1 reads SGHTA; CDR2 reads FQGTGA. V shed 5 bases and J shed 10 bases, with 18 bases lying between them. CDR3 in amino acids: CASSRQGGNGEQFF. The CDR3 DNA sequence: TGTGCCAGCAGCCGCCAAGGGGGTAACGGAGAGCAGTTCTTC.

The chain employs TRBV2 and TRBJ1-2; 7 bases are shared with TRBD1. CDR1 SNHLY and CDR2 FYNNEI come from the germline V gene. The V and J ends lost 4 bases and 2 bases, in that order; junction bases with no gene match: 10. The CDR3 runs 16 residues. CDR3 sequence reads: CASSGDRGTGNYGYTF. The DNA for the CDR3 is TGTGCCAGCAGTGGGGACAGAGGAACAGGGAACTATGGCTACACCTTC.

The CDR3 protein is CASSNRYNEQFF. In DNA, the CDR3 is TGTGCCAGCAGCAACAGATACAATGAGCAGTTCTTC. The chain links TRBV27 to TRBJ2-1; unclear D gene. The CDR3 is made up of 12 amino acids. Germline V gene sequence: CDR1 MNHEY, CDR2 SMNVEV (reference sequence). V was cut by 6 bases and J by 4 bases, with 7 bases left in between.

This chain uses TRBV7-2 with TRBJ2-5, with D perhaps TRBD2 (5 bases). The germline V and J ends were trimmed by 0 bases and 4 bases, with 9 bases remaining between them. Per the germline V gene, CDR1 is SGHTA and CDR2 is FQGNSA. The CDR3 loop spans 14 amino acids. CDR3 residues: CASSLASSRETQYF. CDR3 nucleotides: TGTGCCAGCAGCTTAGCTTCTAGCAGAGAGACCCAGTACTTC. The complete variable domain, with remaining parts taken from reference TRBV7-2 and TRBJ2-5, reads GAGVSQSPSNKVTEKGKDVELRCDPISGHTALYWYRQSLGQGLEFLIYFQGNSAPDKSGLPSDRFSAERTGGSVSTLTIQRTQQEDSAVYLCASSLASSRETQYFGPGTRLLVL.

This chain connects TRBV15 to TRBJ2-7, with a possible D match to TRBD2 (6 bases). V lost 0 bases, J lost 5 bases, and 17 bases lay in between. Germline-derived CDR1 and CDR2 are LNHNV and YYDKDF (reference sequence). The length of the CDR3 is 16 residues. The CDR3 reads CATSRDPFLGGDEQYF. DNA for the CDR3: TGTGCCACCAGCAGAGATCCGTTTTTAGGCGGGGACGAGCAGTACTTC. Drawing the rest from reference TRBV15 and TRBJ2-7, the complete variable domain is DAMVIQNPRYQVTQFGKPVTLSCSQTLNHNVMYWYQQKSSQAPKLLFHYYDKDFNNEADTPDNFQSRRPNTSFCFLDIRSPGLGDTAMYLCATSRDPFLGGDEQYFGPGTRLTVT.

This clone has a single count. The chain couples TRBV19 to TRBJ2-3, with 10 bases identical to TRBD1. CDR1 LNHDA and CDR2 SQIVND come from the germline V gene (reference sequence). Losses at the gene ends were 5 bases for V and 1 base for J; bases not matched to a gene: 9. The length of the CDR3 is 17 residues. The DNA for the CDR3 is TGTGCCAGTAGTGCAAAGACAGGGGGCGCTGGCACAGATACGCAGTATTTT. It is translated as CASSAKTGGAGTDTQYF.

V usage is TRBV5-8 and J usage is TRBJ2-7, with 7 bases matching TRBD1. The CDR3 is made up of 14 amino acids. With V trimmed by 1 base and J by 0 bases, 1 base remained unmatched. The germline gives CDR1 SGHTS, CDR2 YDEGEE. The CDR3 protein is CASSLRGPSYEQYV. In DNA form, the CDR3 reads TGTGCCAGCAGCTTGAGGGGGCCCTCCTACGAGCAGTACGTC.

V and J are TRBV7-2 and TRBJ2-5; 11 bases map to TRBD1. The CDR3 length is 16 residues. Germline V CDR1 and CDR2: SGHTA, FQGNSA. V gave up 4 bases and J gave up 5 bases; unmatched junction bases: 9. This CDR3 reads CASSSTGTGGSETQYF. CDR3 nucleotide sequence: TGTGCCAGCAGCTCTACCGGGACAGGGGGTTCGGAGACCCAGTACTTC.

The J gene is TRBJ1-1, the V gene TRBV2; TRBD1 agrees at 9 bases. V shed 8 bases, J shed 10 bases, and the junction held 11 bases outside the gene matches. CDR3 size: 13 residues. Germline V gene lookup returns CDR1 SNHLY and CDR2 FYNNEI. CDR3 loop: CASEAGTGLRAFF. The CDR3 DNA follows: TGTGCCAGCGAAGCCGGGACAGGGTTACGAGCTTTCTTT.

The rearrangement uses TRBV13 and TRBJ2-3; possible D gene TRBD2, 6 bases. Trimming cost V 5 bases and J 1 base, with 19 bases left between them. Germline V lookup: CDR1 PRHDT, CDR2 FYEKMQ (reference sequence). CDR3 length equals 17 residues. This chain's CDR3 is CASSGPLGGGGTDTQYF. The CDR3, as DNA: TGTGCCAGCAGCGGCCCTTTGGGGGGAGGAGGCACAGATACGCAGTATTTT.

The CDR3 DNA follows: TGTGCCAGCAGTTCCCTGGCAGGGGTGTTCTCTGGGGCCAACGTCCTGACTTTC. Protein: CASSSLAGVFSGANVLTF. The chain combines TRBV28 with TRBJ2-6; possible D gene TRBD1, 6 bases. V gave up 4 bases and J gave up 0 bases, with 16 bases separating them. Germline CDR1 MDHEN, CDR2 SYDVKM. The CDR3 contains 18 residues.

V usage is TRBV7-9 and J usage is TRBJ2-3; D ambiguous. Germline V gene data show CDR1 as SEHNR and CDR2 as FQNEAQ (reference sequence). Trimming pared 2 bases from V and 6 bases from J, leaving 9 bases between. The CDR3 is made up of 13 amino acids. This CDR3 is CASSLYSSDTQYF. As DNA, the CDR3 is TGTGCCAGCAGCTTATATAGTTCGGATACGCAGTATTTT.